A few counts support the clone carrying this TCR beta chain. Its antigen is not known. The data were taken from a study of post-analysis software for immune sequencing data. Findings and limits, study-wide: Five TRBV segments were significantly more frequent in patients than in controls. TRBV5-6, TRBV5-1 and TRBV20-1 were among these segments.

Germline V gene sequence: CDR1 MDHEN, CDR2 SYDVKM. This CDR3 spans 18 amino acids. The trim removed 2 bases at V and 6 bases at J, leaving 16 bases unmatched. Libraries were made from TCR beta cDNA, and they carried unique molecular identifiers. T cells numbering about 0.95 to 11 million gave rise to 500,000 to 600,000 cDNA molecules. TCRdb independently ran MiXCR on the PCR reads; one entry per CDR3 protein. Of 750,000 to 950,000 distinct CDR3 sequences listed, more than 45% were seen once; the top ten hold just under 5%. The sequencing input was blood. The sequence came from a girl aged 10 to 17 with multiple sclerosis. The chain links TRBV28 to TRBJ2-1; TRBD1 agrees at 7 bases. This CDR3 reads CASSLQGVGFTLPNEQFF. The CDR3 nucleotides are TGTGCCAGCAGTTTACAGGGGGTCGGGTTCACGCTGCCCAATGAGCAGTTCTTC. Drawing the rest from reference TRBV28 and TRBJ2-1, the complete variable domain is DVKVTQSSRYLVKRTGEKVFLECVQDMDHENMFWYRQDPGLGLRLIYFSYDVKMKEKGDIPEGYSVSREKKERFSLILESASTNQTSMYLCASSLQGVGFTLPNEQFFGPGTRLTVL.